A single sample is the source of the 22 T cell receptor beta chains below, sequenced in a study of long-term antiretroviral therapy in people with HIV. At the survey level, the v3.0 immunoSEQ assay was run. Data came from immunoSEQ multiplex PCR; TCRdb stores just in-frame clones and leaves some out. The table lists 30,000 to 40,000 clones, roughly four fifths of them singletons, with around 12% in the top ten. The source material was unsorted PBMCs, sampled 0.3 years after starting antiretroviral therapy. These receptors were collected from a man between 18 and 35 years old with HIV.

The chain links TRBV7-9 to TRBJ2-7; weak D call: TRBD1 (5 bases). The CDR3 contains 13 residues. Germline CDR1 SEHNR, CDR2 FQNEAQ (reference sequence). Trimming left V 1 base short and J 9 bases short, with 13 bases between. The CDR3 sequence: CASSLDQGAGQYF. The CDR3 bases are TGTGCCAGCAGCTTAGATCAGGGCGCCGGGCAGTACTTC.

The rearrangement joins TRBV6-1 to TRBJ1-1; no clear D. Germline assignment: CDR1 MNHNS and CDR2 SASEGT. This CDR3 region has 14 residues. V shed 2 bases and J shed 7 bases, with 14 bases lying between them. CDR3 protein: CASSEWGGPFEAFF. The CDR3 DNA is TGTGCCAGCAGTGAATGGGGTGGGCCGTTTGAAGCTTTCTTT.

V is TRBV30 and J is TRBJ1-4; D is ambiguous. CDR1 is GTSNPN and CDR2 is SVGIG in the germline V gene (reference sequence). Trimming stripped 0 bases from V and 3 bases from J, with 8 bases between. The CDR3 runs to 14 residues. CDR3 in amino acids: CAWSVGGPNEKLFF. The CDR3 nucleotides read TGTGCCTGGAGTGTAGGAGGACCTAATGAAAAACTGTTTTTT.

The genes are TRBV6-5 and TRBJ1-1; D is undetermined. The length of the CDR3 is 15 residues. The ends were cut back, 6 bases at V and 3 bases at J, with 17 bases in the middle. Germline values: CDR1 MNHEY, CDR2 SVGAGI. CDR3 DNA: TGTGCCAGCAGCAAATCCCACGAGCGGGACACTGAAGCTTTCTTT. Translating it yields CASSKSHERDTEAFF.

The gene calls are TRBV6-5 and TRBJ1-5, with D perhaps TRBD1 (5 bases). This CDR3 spans 13 amino acids. CDR1 is MNHEY and CDR2 is SVGAGI in the germline V gene. Trimming took 6 bases from V and 4 from J, leaving 10 bases between them. The CDR3 coding sequence is TGTGCCAGCAGGCGGGGCTCTAATCAGCCCCAGCATTTT. Protein product: CASRRGSNQPQHF.

The gene calls are TRBV19 and TRBJ2-3; no reliable D call. The length of the CDR3 is 16 residues. Trimming shortened V by 4 bases and J by 2 bases, and 16 bases separated the two germline ends. From germline, CDR1 is LNHDA and CDR2 SQIVND (reference sequence). This CDR3 is CASSTYSYSNTDTQYF. DNA of the CDR3: TGTGCCAGTAGTACCTACAGTTACAGTAACACAGATACGCAGTATTTT. Looking up the rest from reference TRBV19 and TRBJ2-3 gives the full variable domain: DGGITQSPKYLFRKEGQNVTLSCEQNLNHDAMYWYRQDPGQGLRLIYYSQIVNDFQKGDIAEGYSVSREKKESFPLTVTSAQKNPTAFYLCASSTYSYSNTDTQYFGPGTRLTVL.

The genes are TRBV5-1 and TRBJ2-5; D gene uncertain. Trimming stripped 2 bases from V and 3 bases from J, with 11 bases between. The CDR3 sequence is 14 residues long. The germline V gene has CDR1 SGHRS and CDR2 YFSETQ. The CDR3, as DNA: TGCGCCAGCAGCTTCTGGACGCAAGAAGAGACCCAGTACTTC. Its protein product is CASSFWTQEETQYF.

V is TRBV7-8 and J is TRBJ2-3; a weak D match, TRBD2 (5 bases). Trimming removed 5 bases at V and 2 bases at J, with 17 bases between. The CDR3 is made up of 16 amino acids. Looked up from germline, CDR1 is SGHVS and CDR2 is FQNEAQ. The CDR3 DNA reads as TGTGCCAGCAGCCCGCGAGCGGACCCGGCCACAGATACGCAGTATTTT. Protein product: CASSPRADPATDTQYF.

The chain recombines TRBV6-5 with TRBJ2-1; D is uncertain. Germline V gives CDR1 MNHEY, CDR2 SVGAGI. The CDR3 runs to 14 residues. V was shortened by 0 bases and J by 6 bases, with 9 bases between the two germline ends. CDR3 in amino acids: CASSYSLTLNEQFF. The CDR3 bases are TGTGCCAGCAGTTACTCTCTGACTCTCAATGAGCAGTTCTTC.

This sequence joins TRBV28 and TRBJ2-7; D is unclear. Trimming took off 3 bases at V and 6 bases at J, with 12 bases between the two ends. Germline CDR1 and CDR2: MDHEN and SYDVKM. The CDR3 has 13 residues. This CDR3 is CASSFPESSEQYF. CDR3 sequence (DNA): TGTGCCAGCAGTTTTCCGGAGTCGTCCGAGCAGTACTTC.

The chain combines TRBV7-9 with TRBJ2-1; TRBD2 matches at 8 bases. CDR3 length: 15 amino acids. V gave up 5 bases and J gave up 5 bases; unmatched junction bases: 8. CDR1 is SEHNR and CDR2 is FQNEAQ in the germline V gene (reference sequence). The chain's CDR3 is CASSLKRERHNEQFF. As DNA, the CDR3 is TGTGCCAGCAGCCTCAAGCGGGAGAGGCACAATGAGCAGTTCTTC.

The CDR3 DNA reads TGTGCCAGCAGTTACTCGTCCGCAGAGACCCAGTACTTC. This encodes CASSYSSAETQYF. This chain connects TRBV6-5 to TRBJ2-5; D ambiguous. The length of the CDR3 is 13 residues. The germline V gene has CDR1 MNHEY and CDR2 SVGAGI. Trimming pared 0 bases from V and 4 bases from J, leaving 6 bases between.

Turning to this clone: Mismatch with germline at one junction end may stem from a read error. The chain employs TRBV5-1 and TRBJ1-2, with D possibly TRBD1 on 6 matching bases. The CDR3 extends over 13 amino acids. Germline lookup yields CDR1 SGHRS and CDR2 YFSETQ. The CDR3 region has the DNA TGCGCCAGCAGGTTGGAGGGGGGCTATGGCTACACCTTC. Translated, it gives CASRLEGGYGYTF.

V usage is TRBV7-6 and J usage is TRBJ2-1; unclear D gene. The CDR3 covers 13 residues. V was trimmed by 6 bases and J by 4 bases, leaving 10 bases between them. The germline V gene has CDR1 SGHVS and CDR2 FNYEAQ. The chain's CDR3 is CASRPNSYNEQFF. The CDR3 DNA is TGTGCCAGCAGACCGAACAGTTACAATGAGCAGTTCTTC.

The V gene is TRBV14, the J gene TRBJ1-1, with D tentatively TRBD1 (6 bases). Trimming took 5 bases from V and 3 from J, leaving 16 bases between them. Per the germline V gene, CDR1 is SGHDN and CDR2 is FVKESK. The CDR3 covers 15 residues. This CDR3 is CASSSGEGWDTEAFF. The CDR3 DNA sequence: TGTGCCAGCAGCTCAGGGGAGGGCTGGGACACTGAAGCTTTCTTT.

This clone was seen a few times. V usage is TRBV6-1 and J usage is TRBJ1-1; D may be TRBD1 (6 bases). CDR3 length: 12 amino acids. The germline CDR1 and CDR2 sequences are MNHNS and SASEGT. The V gene lost 2 bases and the J gene lost 7 bases, with 8 bases spanning the gap. The DNA for the CDR3 is TGTGCCAGCAGTGAACAGGGGAATGAAGCTTTCTTT. Residues: CASSEQGNEAFF.

This clone was recorded a few times. The V and J genes are TRBV13 and TRBJ1-5, with 8 bases that match TRBD1. The germline gives CDR1 PRHDT, CDR2 FYEKMQ (reference sequence). J gave up 10 bases and V 3 bases, and 5 bases lay outside the gene matches. This CDR3 region has 13 residues. The CDR3 bases are TGTGCCAGCAGCTTGGGACAGGTTCTCCCCCAGCATTTT. Residues: CASSLGQVLPQHF. Full variable domain (rest looked up from reference TRBV13 and TRBJ1-5): AAGVIQSPRHLIKEKRETATLKCYPIPRHDTVYWYQQGPGQDPQFLISFYEKMQSDKGSIPDRFSAQQFSDYHSELNMSSLELGDSALYFCASSLGQVLPQHFGDGTRLSIL.

The chain is built from TRBV6-1 and TRBJ2-3, with 14 bases fitting TRBD2. CDR3 length: 15 residues. Trimming removed 4 bases from V and 4 bases from J; junction bases left unmatched: 1. Germline assignment: CDR1 MNHNS and CDR2 SASEGT. The CDR3 sequence is CASSGLAGGPDTQYF. The CDR3 nucleotides are TGTGCCAGCAGTGGACTAGCGGGAGGGCCAGATACGCAGTATTTT.

V and J are TRBV10-3 and TRBJ2-7; D unresolved. In germline, CDR1 is ENHRY, CDR2 SYGVKD. V lost 3 bases and J 6 bases, leaving 15 bases between the germline ends. The CDR3 consists of 14 residues. The CDR3 loop is CAISEHSLLGEQYF. The CDR3 region has the DNA TGTGCCATCAGTGAACATAGCCTGTTGGGCGAGCAGTACTTC.

The chain couples TRBV10-2 to TRBJ2-1; D may match TRBD1 or TRBD2 (5 bases each). CDR1 and CDR2 (germline): WSHSY, SAAADI. The V end lost 8 bases, the J end lost 6 bases, and 11 bases lay between the germline ends. There are 12 residues in the CDR3. As DNA, the CDR3 is TGCGCCAGCCGGGACCGCTCCAATGAGCAGTTCTTC. It is translated as CASRDRSNEQFF.

The chain is built from TRBV29-1 and TRBJ2-7; 8 nucleotides align to TRBD2. The trim removed 7 bases at V and 7 bases at J, leaving 12 bases unmatched. Germline-derived CDR1 and CDR2 are SQVTM and ANQGSEA. This CDR3 has 13 residues. The chain's CDR3 is CSANQREFGEQYF. As DNA, the CDR3 is TGCAGCGCAAATCAGCGGGAGTTCGGGGAGCAGTACTTC.

The chain uses TRBV5-5 and TRBJ2-7, with a possible D match to TRBD2 (5 bases). CDR3 length: 14 amino acids. From germline, CDR1 is SGHKS and CDR2 YYEKEE (reference sequence). The V end was cut by 3 bases, the J end by 2 bases, with 12 bases between. The CDR3 spells CASSWVERTYEQYF. CDR3 DNA sequence: TGTGCCAGCAGCTGGGTCGAGCGGACCTACGAGCAGTACTTC.